These 24 T cell receptor beta chains originate from one sample sequenced in a study of naive and memory T cell subsets. The beta constant-region primer was an equimolar mix of two oligonucleotides covering TRBC1 and TRBC2. TCRdb re-derived calls from the UMI-ligation and nested PCR reads in MiXCR, one entry per CDR3 protein. Among around 90,000 distinct CDR3 sequences listed, about 6.5% were seen once. The sequencing sample was made of central memory CD4+ T cells from blood. The receptors were sampled from a human donor in good health.

A few counts support this clonotype. V gene TRBV20-1 combines with J gene TRBJ1-1, with D unresolved. The ends were cut back, 6 bases at V and 11 bases at J, with 19 bases in the middle. This CDR3 spans 12 amino acids. The germline gives CDR1 DFQATT, CDR2 SNEGSKA (reference sequence). For the CDR3, the DNA is TGCAGTGCGTCTGGGCAGCCGCTAAAGGCTTTCTTT. Translation: CSASGQPLKAFF.

The genes are TRBV5-1 and TRBJ1-2; 7 bases agree with TRBD1. Losses at the gene ends were 3 bases for V and 3 bases for J; bases not matched to a gene: 23. The length of the CDR3 is 20 residues. CDR1 is SGHRS and CDR2 is YFSETQ in the germline V gene. CDR3 bases: TGCGCCAGCAGCTCAGCAGGGGGGAAAAACAATGGAGAAGAATACTATGGCTACACCTTC. Protein: CASSSAGGKNNGEEYYGYTF.

This chain uses TRBV6-2 or TRBV6-3 with TRBJ1-2; D perhaps matches TRBD1 (6 bases). The CDR3 has 10 residues. V lost 7 bases and J lost 6, with 6 bases in between. The germline CDR1 and CDR2 sequences are MNHEY and SVGEGT. This CDR3 reads CASKGDGYTF. In DNA, the CDR3 is TGTGCCAGCAAGGGGGATGGCTACACCTTC.

The V gene is TRBV27, the J gene TRBJ1-5; no clear D. V lost 2 bases, J lost 2 bases, and 10 bases lay in between. CDR1 MNHEY and CDR2 SMNVEV come from the germline V gene (reference sequence). The CDR3 covers 15 residues. The CDR3 nucleotides are TGTGCCAGCAGTTTAGTTGGTTCGGGCAATCAGCCCCAGCATTTT. Its protein product is CASSLVGSGNQPQHF.

This clonotype was counted many times. V is TRBV6-2 or TRBV6-3 and J is TRBJ2-7; weak D call: TRBD1 (5 bases). This CDR3 is built from 14 residues. CDR1 MNHEY and CDR2 SVGEGT come from the germline V gene. V lost 10 bases, J lost 2 bases, and 18 bases lay in between. This CDR3 is CATTAGRTPYEQYF. CDR3 sequence (DNA): TGTGCCACCACCGCTGGCAGGACACCCTACGAGCAGTACTTC.

This clonotype showed up many times. The chain links TRBV27 to TRBJ2-3; 8 nucleotides line up with TRBD1. CDR1 and CDR2 from the germline V gene are MNHEY and SMNVEV (reference sequence). The CDR3 is 15 amino acids. With V trimmed by 3 bases and J by 3 bases, 5 bases remained unmatched. DNA for the CDR3: TGTGCCAGCAGTTTCTGGGACAGGAGTACAGATACGCAGTATTTT. Amino acids: CASSFWDRSTDTQYF.

The CDR3 spells CASSQQSSGNTIYF. The CDR3 region has the DNA TGTGCCAGCAGCCAACAGAGCTCTGGAAACACCATATATTTT. The J gene is TRBJ1-3, the V gene TRBV12-3 or TRBV12-4; D uncertain. The CDR3 is made up of 14 amino acids. The V gene lost 6 bases and the J gene lost 0 bases, with 9 bases spanning the gap.

This clonotype came up many times. The J gene is TRBJ2-3, the V gene TRBV3-1, with TRBD2 as a possible D gene (6 bases). V was shortened by 2 bases and J by 5 bases, with 8 bases between the two germline ends. The length of the CDR3 is 13 residues. Germline CDR1 is LGHDT and CDR2 is YNNKEL (reference sequence). CDR3 bases: TGTGCCAGCAGCCAAAGACTAGGAGATACGCAGTATTTT. Its translation: CASSQRLGDTQYF.

The chain carries TRBV2 and TRBJ1-1, with 11 bases lining up with TRBD1. CDR3 length equals 14 residues. After removal of 6 bases from V and 6 bases from J, the junction contained 6 bases not matched to a gene. Germline V gene lookup returns CDR1 SNHLY and CDR2 FYNNEI. The DNA of the CDR3 is TGTGCCAGCAGGGACAGGGGGCGCTTATCTGAAGCTTTCTTT. The encoded protein is CASRDRGRLSEAFF.

This clonotype was seen at least ten times. The chain couples TRBV10-3 to TRBJ2-3, with D unresolved. Looked up from germline, CDR1 is ENHRY and CDR2 is SYGVKD. This CDR3 has 13 amino acids. Trimming shortened V by 6 bases and J by 0 bases, and 7 bases separated the two germline ends. Here the CDR3 reads CAIRPVSTDTQYF. Here the CDR3 DNA reads TGTGCCATCAGACCCGTGAGCACAGATACGCAGTATTTT.

This clonotype has at least ten counts. The chain links TRBV19 to TRBJ2-2, with TRBD2 identical over 15 bases. Germline V CDR1 and CDR2: LNHDA, SQIVND (reference sequence). CDR3 length equals 17 residues. The V gene end was trimmed by 5 bases and the J gene end by 7 bases; junction bases not matched to a gene: 8. CDR3 DNA sequence: TGTGCCAGTAGTTCCGGACTAGCGGGAGGGGACCGCGGGGAGCTGTTTTTT. As protein: CASSSGLAGGDRGELFF. Variable domain in full (rest from reference TRBV19 and TRBJ2-2): DGGITQSPKYLFRKEGQNVTLSCEQNLNHDAMYWYRQDPGQGLRLIYYSQIVNDFQKGDIAEGYSVSREKKESFPLTVTSAQKNPTAFYLCASSSGLAGGDRGELFFGEGSRLTVL.

This clonotype was recorded many times. The chain recombines TRBV20-1 with TRBJ2-7; 8 nucleotides match TRBD2. J lost 1 base, V lost 4 bases, and 6 bases had no gene match. CDR1 and CDR2 from the germline V gene are DFQATT and SNEGSKA (reference sequence). The CDR3 has 14 residues. DNA of the CDR3: TGCAGTGCTATGCCTAGCGGGCTTTCCTACGAGCAGTACTTC. Translation: CSAMPSGLSYEQYF.

This clonotype occurred many times. The CDR3 DNA follows: TGCAGCGTTGGGGGCAGATCCGGGGCCAACGTCCTGACTTTC. Its protein is CSVGGRSGANVLTF. The rearrangement joins TRBV29-1 to TRBJ2-6; tentative D call: TRBD1 (5 bases). Germline V CDR1 and CDR2: SQVTM, ANQGSEA. V was trimmed by 4 bases and J by 4 bases, leaving 11 bases between them. The CDR3 spans 14 residues.

This clonotype was counted ten times or more. The chain is built from TRBV29-1 and TRBJ1-4; TRBD1 matches at 8 bases. Germline CDR1 reads SQVTM; CDR2 reads ANQGSEA. CDR3 length: 13 residues. Unmatched junction bases numbered 4, after V lost 3 bases and J lost 7 bases. The CDR3 protein is CSVDLGQAEKLFF. Here the CDR3 DNA reads TGCAGCGTTGACCTGGGACAGGCTGAAAAACTGTTTTTT.

In this sample, this clonotype turned up many times. The chain couples TRBV20-1 to TRBJ1-1; possible D gene TRBD1, 6 bases. CDR3 length: 11 amino acids. The V gene's germline CDR1 is DFQATT and CDR2 SNEGSKA (reference sequence). Trimming left V 6 bases short and J 9 bases short, with 14 bases between. The CDR3 loop reads CSATPDSKAFF. DNA of the CDR3: TGCAGTGCAACCCCGGACAGCAAAGCTTTCTTT.

This clonotype occurred many times. This sequence joins TRBV12-3 or TRBV12-4 and TRBJ1-5; possibly TRBD1 for D (5 bases). V shed 5 bases and J shed 0 bases, with 11 bases lying between them. The CDR3 has 15 residues. The CDR3 loop is CASSPETGSNQPQHF. The DNA of the CDR3 is TGTGCCAGCAGTCCAGAAACAGGTAGCAATCAGCCCCAGCATTTT.

This clonotype was counted at least ten times. The chain couples TRBV7-3 to TRBJ1-6; D is unclear. The CDR3 has 12 amino acids. Between the trimmed V and J ends, which lost 4 bases and 7 bases, there was a span of 5 bases. Germline V CDR1 and CDR2: SGHTA, FQGTGA. CDR3 nucleotides: TGTGCCAGCAGCTCGGGCAATTCACCCCTCCACTTT. Its translation: CASSSGNSPLHF.

This clonotype appeared many times. The chain links TRBV11-3 to TRBJ2-3; D ambiguous. This CDR3 has 14 amino acids. V lost 5 bases, J lost 1 base, and 10 bases lay in between. Germline V CDR1 and CDR2: SGHNT, YENEEA. Here the CDR3 DNA reads TGTGCCAGCAGCCCAGGTGGGGGCACAGATACGCAGTATTTT. It is translated as CASSPGGGTDTQYF.

This clonotype appeared many times. The CDR3 loop is CASSSGLKEQYF. The CDR3 DNA reads as TGTGCCAGCAGTTCGGGACTCAAGGAGCAGTACTTC. The gene calls are TRBV28 and TRBJ2-7; tentatively, D is TRBD2 (6 bases). The CDR3 loop spans 12 amino acids. V shed 4 bases and J shed 7 bases, with 11 bases lying between them. CDR1 and CDR2 from the germline V gene are MDHEN and SYDVKM. Full variable domain (remainder filled in from reference TRBV28 and TRBJ2-7): DVKVTQSSRYLVKRTGEKVFLECVQDMDHENMFWYRQDPGLGLRLIYFSYDVKMKEKGDIPEGYSVSREKKERFSLILESASTNQTSMYLCASSSGLKEQYFGPGTRLTVT.

This clonotype has just a few counts. V gene TRBV6-1 combines with J gene TRBJ2-5, with D hard to call. Trimming cost V 7 bases and J 3 bases, with 21 bases left between them. From germline, CDR1 is MNHNS and CDR2 SASEGT. This CDR3 has 16 residues. Here the CDR3 DNA reads TGTGCCAGCACCCGCAAGGGCTTGGGCCGCGAAGAGACCCAGTACTTC. The encoded protein is CASTRKGLGREETQYF.

There are many counts of this clonotype. The chain couples TRBV28 to TRBJ1-1, with no clear D. The CDR3 runs to 15 residues. Germline V gives CDR1 MDHEN, CDR2 SYDVKM. Trimming pared 6 bases from V and 3 bases from J, leaving 17 bases between. The CDR3 spells CASSGETRAYTEAFF. DNA for the CDR3: TGTGCCAGCAGCGGGGAGACAAGAGCTTACACTGAAGCTTTCTTT.

This clonotype was detected ten times or more. This chain connects TRBV7-2 to TRBJ2-3; 7 bases fit TRBD2. This CDR3 is built from 16 residues. Per the germline V gene, CDR1 is SGHTA and CDR2 is FQGNSA. The J segment lost 2 bases and the V segment lost 5 bases, leaving 10 bases of the junction unmatched. This CDR3 reads CASSPQSSGLTDTQYF. DNA of the CDR3: TGTGCCAGCAGCCCACAAAGTAGCGGGCTCACAGATACGCAGTATTTT.

This clonotype was observed at least ten times. The rearrangement uses TRBV20-1 and TRBJ1-5; D remains unclear. Trimming pared 1 base from V and 9 bases from J, leaving 10 bases between. The CDR3 is 12 amino acids. Germline CDR1 is DFQATT and CDR2 is SNEGSKA (reference sequence). CDR3 DNA sequence: TGCAGTGCTAGAGTGGGAGGAAGGCCCCAGCATTTT. Translating it yields CSARVGGRPQHF.

This clonotype was recorded many times. The V call is TRBV20-1, the J call TRBJ2-4; 9 bases match TRBD2. After removal of 2 bases from V and 9 bases from J, the junction contained 8 bases not matched to a gene. The CDR3 consists of 14 residues. Per germline, CDR1 DFQATT and CDR2 SNEGSKA (reference sequence). In DNA form, the CDR3 reads TGCAGTGCTAGAACGGGCGGGGGGGCCTCCATTCAGTACTTC. Protein: CSARTGGGASIQYF.